The sequence of this TCR beta chain was determined in a study of T-cell memory formation after mild COVID-19. At the level of the study: TCR clusters were mostly confined to one donor each.

CDR3 size: 16 residues. V was cut by 0 bases and J by 0 bases, with 12 bases left in between. Germline V gene data show CDR1 as MNHEY and CDR2 as SVGAGI. 5'RACE, which relied on constant-segment primers, yielded TCR alpha and TCR beta cDNA libraries carrying sample barcodes and UMIs. MiXCR, applied by TCRdb to the 5' RACE reads, yields one record per CDR3 protein. The table records hundreds of thousands of distinct CDR3 sequences, roughly an eighth of them present only once. In the case of this clonotype: Antigen specificity is unknown.

Study-wide findings and caveats: Clones that contracted clustered mainly in CM and EM if CD4+ and in EMRA if CD8+. A balance of CD4 and CD8 characterized clones contracting day 15 to 85, whereas later expanders leaned CD4+.

Sequenced: PBMCs or a T cell subset sorted from them (not recorded which). This TCR was sampled from a man aged 18 to 30 who had mild COVID-19 (a few samples of this study predate the infection). Cell type and time point are not known. This chain links TRBV6-5 with TRBJ2-7, with TRBD2 as a possible D gene (6 bases). Here the CDR3 DNA reads TGTGCCAGCAGTTACTCGATCGGGGGTTCCTCCTACGAGCAGTACTTC. Translating gives CASSYSIGGSSYEQYF.